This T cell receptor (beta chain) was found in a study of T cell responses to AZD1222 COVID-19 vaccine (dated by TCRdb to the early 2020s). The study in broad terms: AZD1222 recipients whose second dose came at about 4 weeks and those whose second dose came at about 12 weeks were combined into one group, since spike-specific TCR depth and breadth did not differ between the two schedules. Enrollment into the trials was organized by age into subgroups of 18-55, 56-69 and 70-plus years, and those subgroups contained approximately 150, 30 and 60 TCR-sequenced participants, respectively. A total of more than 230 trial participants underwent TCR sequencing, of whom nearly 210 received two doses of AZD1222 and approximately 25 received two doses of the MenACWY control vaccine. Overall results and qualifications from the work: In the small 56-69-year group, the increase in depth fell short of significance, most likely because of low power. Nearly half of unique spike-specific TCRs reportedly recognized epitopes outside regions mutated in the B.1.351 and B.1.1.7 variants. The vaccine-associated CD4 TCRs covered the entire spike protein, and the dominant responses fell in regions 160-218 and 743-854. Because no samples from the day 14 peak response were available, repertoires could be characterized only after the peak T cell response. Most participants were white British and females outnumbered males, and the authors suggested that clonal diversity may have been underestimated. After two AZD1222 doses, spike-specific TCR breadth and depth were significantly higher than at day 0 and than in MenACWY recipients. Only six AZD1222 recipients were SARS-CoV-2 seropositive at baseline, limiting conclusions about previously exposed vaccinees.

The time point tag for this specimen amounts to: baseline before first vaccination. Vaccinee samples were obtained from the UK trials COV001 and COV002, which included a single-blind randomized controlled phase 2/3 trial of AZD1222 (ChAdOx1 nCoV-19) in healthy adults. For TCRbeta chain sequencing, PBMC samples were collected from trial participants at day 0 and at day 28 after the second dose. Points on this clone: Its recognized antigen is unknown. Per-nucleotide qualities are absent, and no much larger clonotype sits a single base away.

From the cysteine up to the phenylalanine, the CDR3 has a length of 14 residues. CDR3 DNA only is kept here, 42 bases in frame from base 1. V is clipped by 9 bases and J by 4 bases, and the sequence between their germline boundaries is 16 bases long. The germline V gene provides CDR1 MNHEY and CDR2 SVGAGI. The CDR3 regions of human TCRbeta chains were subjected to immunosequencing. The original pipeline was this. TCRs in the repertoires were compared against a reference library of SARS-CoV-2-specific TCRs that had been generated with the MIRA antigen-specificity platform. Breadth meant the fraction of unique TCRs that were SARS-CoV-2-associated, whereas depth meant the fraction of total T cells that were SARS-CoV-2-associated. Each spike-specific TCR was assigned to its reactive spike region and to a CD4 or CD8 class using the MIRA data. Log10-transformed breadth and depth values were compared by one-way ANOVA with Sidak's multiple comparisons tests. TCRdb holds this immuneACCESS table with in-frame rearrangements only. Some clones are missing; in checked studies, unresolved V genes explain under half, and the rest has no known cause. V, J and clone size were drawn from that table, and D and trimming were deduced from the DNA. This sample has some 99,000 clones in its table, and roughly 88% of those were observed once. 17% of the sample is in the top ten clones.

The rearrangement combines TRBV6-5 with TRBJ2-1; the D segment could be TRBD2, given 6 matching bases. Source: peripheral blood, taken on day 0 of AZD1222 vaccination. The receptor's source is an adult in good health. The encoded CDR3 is CASEKAGGYNEQFF. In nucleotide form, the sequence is TGTGCCAGTGAGAAGGCCGGGGGTTACAATGAGCAGTTCTTC.